Shown below are 6 T cell receptor beta chains from a single sample sequenced in a study of T cell clonality in common variable immunodeficiency. Study observations and caveats: In common variable immunodeficiency, TCR beta chains reportedly carried fewer deletions and N-nucleotide insertions.

The method was immunoSEQ multiplex PCR; TCRdb's version includes in-frame clones alone and lacks a portion of them. In total the sample includes approximately 26,000 clones, none of them seen once. These receptors have no identified antigens. Input material: peripheral blood mononuclear cells. The origin of the receptors is a human donor with common variable immunodeficiency.

This clone was seen repeatedly, ten times or more. The read ends 3 residues early relative to the CDR3; the germline J gene fills the gap. The gene calls are TRBV7-3 and TRBJ2-1, with D hard to call. Germline V gene sequence: CDR1 SGHTA, CDR2 FQGTGA. Trimming pared 1 base from V and 0 bases from J, leaving 7 bases between. The CDR3 is 15 amino acids. The CDR3 bases that were read are TGTGCCAGCAGCTTAAAGCTGAGCTCCTACAATGAG. It translates to CASSLKLSSYNE. The CDR3 in full is CASSLKLSSYNEQFF.

This clone has a count of ten or more. The read ends 3 residues before the CDR3 terminus; that terminus is restored from the germline J gene. This chain uses TRBV5-5 with TRBJ2-5; TRBD1 agrees at 10 bases. Per the germline V gene, CDR1 is SGHKS and CDR2 is YYEKEE (reference sequence). This CDR3 has 15 amino acids. The J segment lost 2 bases and the V segment lost 3 bases, leaving 4 bases of the junction unmatched. Incomplete CDR3 DNA: TGTGCCAGCAGCTGGGGACAGGGGATGCAAGAGACC. Protein: CASSWGQGMQET. The whole CDR3 is CASSWGQGMQETQYF.

Concerning this clone: From the germline J gene comes the end of the CDR3, since the read stops 3 residues before it. V is TRBV2 and J is TRBJ2-3, with TRBD2 matching over 8 bases. Germline-derived CDR1 and CDR2 are SNHLY and FYNNEI. Trimming removed 7 bases from V and 6 bases from J; junction bases left unmatched: 12. This CDR3 is 15 amino acids long. CDR3 sequence: CASNRDAGGVDTQYF. The DNA read from the CDR3 is TGTGCCAGCAATCGGGACGCCGGGGGGGTGGATACG.

This clone came up a few times. The CDR3 end lies 3 residues beyond the end of the read and is filled in from the germline J gene. V usage is TRBV7-3 and J usage is TRBJ2-7; 12 bases align to TRBD2. Germline V CDR1 and CDR2: SGHTA, FQGTGA. The V and J ends lost 4 bases and 5 bases, in that order; junction bases with no gene match: 3. The CDR3 length is 14 residues. The CDR3 loop is CASSSSGGANEQYF. CDR3 DNA (partial): TGTGCCAGCAGCTCTAGCGGGGGGGCCAACGAG.

This clone was observed at least ten times. The CDR3 goes on 3 residues after the read ends, and that part is filled in from the germline J gene. V and J are TRBV5-5 and TRBJ2-5; D call uncertain. Trimming stripped 0 bases from V and 5 bases from J, with 5 bases between. CDR1 and CDR2 from the germline V gene are SGHKS and YYEKEE (reference sequence). The CDR3 consists of 12 residues. The sequenced part of the CDR3 DNA is TGTGCCAGCAGCTTGGCCTTTGAGACC. Translating gives CASSLAFET. The complete CDR3 protein is CASSLAFETQYF.

This clone was found a few times. The sequenced part of the CDR3 DNA is TGTGCCAGCAGCTATATGGGGGCGCGAACAGATACG. Protein: CASSYMGARTDT. The entire CDR3 is CASSYMGARTDTQYF. The rearrangement joins TRBV5-6 to TRBJ2-3; tentative D call: TRBD1 (6 bases). Sequencing ends 3 residues short of the CDR3 end; the germline J gene provides the rest. The V end lost 3 bases, the J end lost 3 bases, and 14 bases lay between the germline ends. The germline gives CDR1 SGHDT, CDR2 YYEEEE. There are 15 residues in the CDR3.